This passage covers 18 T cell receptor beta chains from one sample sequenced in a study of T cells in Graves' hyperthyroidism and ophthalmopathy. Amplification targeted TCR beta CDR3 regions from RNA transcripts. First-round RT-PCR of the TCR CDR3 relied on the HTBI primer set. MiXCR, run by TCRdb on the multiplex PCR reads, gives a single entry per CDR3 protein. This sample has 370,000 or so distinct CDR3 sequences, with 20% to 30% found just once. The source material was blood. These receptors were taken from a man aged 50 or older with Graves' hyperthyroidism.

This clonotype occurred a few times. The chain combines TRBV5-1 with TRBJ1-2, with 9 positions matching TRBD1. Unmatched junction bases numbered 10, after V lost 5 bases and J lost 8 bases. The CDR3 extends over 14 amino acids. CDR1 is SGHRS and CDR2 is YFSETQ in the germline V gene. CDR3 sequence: CASRPDRGAVGYTF. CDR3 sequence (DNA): TGCGCCAGCAGACCGGACAGGGGCGCGGTGGGCTACACCTTC.

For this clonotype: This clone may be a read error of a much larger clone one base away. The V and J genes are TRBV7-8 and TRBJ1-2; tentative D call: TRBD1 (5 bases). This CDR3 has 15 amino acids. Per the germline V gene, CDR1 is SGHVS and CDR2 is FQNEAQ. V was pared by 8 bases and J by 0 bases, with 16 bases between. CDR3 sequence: CASGPGRGTNYGYTF. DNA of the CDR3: TGTGCCAGCGGCCCGGGGAGGGGTACTAACTATGGCTACACCTTC.

This CDR3 is CASSASASYEQYF. Written as DNA, the CDR3 is TGTGCCAGCAGCGCGAGCGCTTCCTACGAGCAGTACTTC. This chain links TRBV7-3 with TRBJ2-7; the D is unclear. The CDR3 is made up of 13 amino acids. Germline lookup yields CDR1 SGHTA and CDR2 FQGTGA. The V and J ends lost 5 bases and 1 base respectively, with 9 bases between them.

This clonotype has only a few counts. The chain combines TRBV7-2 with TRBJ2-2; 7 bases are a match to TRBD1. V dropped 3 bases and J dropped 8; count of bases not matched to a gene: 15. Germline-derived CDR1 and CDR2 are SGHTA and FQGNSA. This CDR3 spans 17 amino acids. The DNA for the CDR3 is TGTGCCAGCAGCTTCGACCTAGGGACAGCCGGACGTGGGGAGCTGTTTTTT. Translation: CASSFDLGTAGRGELFF. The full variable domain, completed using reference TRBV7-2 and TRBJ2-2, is GAGVSQSPSNKVTEKGKDVELRCDPISGHTALYWYRQSLGQGLEFLIYFQGNSAPDKSGLPSDRFSAERTGGSVSTLTIQRTQQEDSAVYLCASSFDLGTAGRGELFFGEGSRLTVL.

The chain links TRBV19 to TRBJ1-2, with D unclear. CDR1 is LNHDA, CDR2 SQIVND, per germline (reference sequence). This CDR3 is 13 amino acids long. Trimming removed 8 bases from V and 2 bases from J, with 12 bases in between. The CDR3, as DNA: TGTGCCAGTCGGATCGGGGAGAACTATGGCTACACCTTC. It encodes CASRIGENYGYTF.

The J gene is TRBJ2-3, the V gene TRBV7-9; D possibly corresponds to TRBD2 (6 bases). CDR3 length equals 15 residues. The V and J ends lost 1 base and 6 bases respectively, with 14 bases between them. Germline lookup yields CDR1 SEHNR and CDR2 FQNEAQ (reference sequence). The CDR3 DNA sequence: TGTGCCAGCAGCTTAGAAGGGGCGGGGACGGATACGCAGTATTTT. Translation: CASSLEGAGTDTQYF.

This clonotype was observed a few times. The CDR3: CAWSLMTGNTIYF. The CDR3 bases are TGTGCCTGGAGTCTGATGACTGGAAACACCATATATTTT. This chain links TRBV30 with TRBJ1-3; unclear D gene. Deletions cut 2 bases from V and 2 bases from J, with 7 bases between. CDR3 length: 13 residues. The germline V gene encodes CDR1 GTSNPN and CDR2 SVGIG (reference sequence).

The CDR3 reads CASGNGDLGETQYF. The CDR3 nucleotides are TGCGCCAGCGGCAACGGGGATCTAGGGGAGACCCAGTACTTC. The V and J genes are TRBV5-1 and TRBJ2-5; D is possibly TRBD2 (5 bases). The CDR3 has 14 amino acids. Germline-derived CDR1 and CDR2 are SGHRS and YFSETQ. V was clipped by 7 bases and J by 5 bases, with 18 bases between them.

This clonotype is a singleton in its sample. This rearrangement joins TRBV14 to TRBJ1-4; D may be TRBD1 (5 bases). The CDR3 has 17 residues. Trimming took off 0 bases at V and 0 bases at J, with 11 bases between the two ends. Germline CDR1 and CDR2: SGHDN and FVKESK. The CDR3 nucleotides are TGTGCCAGCAGCCAAGAACCCAGGGAGGCAACTAATGAAAAACTGTTTTTT. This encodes CASSQEPREATNEKLFF.

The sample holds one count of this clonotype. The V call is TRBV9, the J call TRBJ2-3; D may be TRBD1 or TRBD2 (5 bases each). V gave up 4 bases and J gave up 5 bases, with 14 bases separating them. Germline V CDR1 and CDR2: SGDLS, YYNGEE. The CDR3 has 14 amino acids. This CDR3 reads CASSRDVAGDTQYF. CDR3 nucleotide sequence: TGTGCCAGCAGCCGGGACGTAGCAGGAGATACGCAGTATTTT.

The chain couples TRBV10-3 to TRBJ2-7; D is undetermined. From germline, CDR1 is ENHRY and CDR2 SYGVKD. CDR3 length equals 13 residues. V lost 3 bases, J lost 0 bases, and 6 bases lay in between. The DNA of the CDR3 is TGTGCCATCAGTGAAAGTTTCTCCTACGAGCAGTACTTC. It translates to CAISESFSYEQYF.

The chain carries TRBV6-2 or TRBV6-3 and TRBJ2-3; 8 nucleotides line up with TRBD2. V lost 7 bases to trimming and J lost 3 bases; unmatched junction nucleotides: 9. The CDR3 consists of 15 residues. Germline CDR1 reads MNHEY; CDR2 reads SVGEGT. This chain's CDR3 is CASTQSGSRTDTQYF. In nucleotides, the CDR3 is TGTGCCAGCACCCAGAGCGGGAGTCGAACAGATACGCAGTATTTT.

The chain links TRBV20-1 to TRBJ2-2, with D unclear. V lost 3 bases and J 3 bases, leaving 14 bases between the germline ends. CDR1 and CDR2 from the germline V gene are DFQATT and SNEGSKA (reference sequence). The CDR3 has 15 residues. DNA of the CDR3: TGCAGTGCTAGGCCGCCACCCGTGGACACCGGGGAGCTGTTTTTT. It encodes CSARPPPVDTGELFF.

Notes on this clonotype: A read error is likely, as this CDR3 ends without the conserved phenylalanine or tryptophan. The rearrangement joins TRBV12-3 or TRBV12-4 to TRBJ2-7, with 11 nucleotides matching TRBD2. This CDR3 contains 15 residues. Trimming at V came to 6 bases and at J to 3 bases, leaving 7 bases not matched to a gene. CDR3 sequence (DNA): TGTGCCAGCAGCCCGGGACTAGCGGCACGCTACGAGCAGTACTCC. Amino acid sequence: CASSPGLAARYEQYS.

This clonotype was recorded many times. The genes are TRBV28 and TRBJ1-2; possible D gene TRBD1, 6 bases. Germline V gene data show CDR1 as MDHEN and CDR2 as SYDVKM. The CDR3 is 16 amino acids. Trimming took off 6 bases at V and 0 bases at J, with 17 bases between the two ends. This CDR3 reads CASSLGGNAANYGYTF. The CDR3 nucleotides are TGTGCCAGCAGCCTAGGGGGAAATGCAGCTAACTATGGCTACACCTTC.

The CDR3 coding sequence is TGTGCCAGCAGCTTAGGCTCTAGCGGGAGTTTACACAATGAGCAGTTCTTC. Translation gives CASSLGSSGSLHNEQFF. The chain uses TRBV11-2 and TRBJ2-1, with 10 bases lining up with TRBD2. There are 17 residues in the CDR3. From germline, CDR1 is SGHAT and CDR2 FQNNGV. V trimming: 1 base; J trimming: 5 bases; junction bases outside the gene matches: 8. Based on the CDR3 plus reference TRBV11-2 and TRBJ2-1, the full variable domain is EAGVAQSPRYKIIEKRQSVAFWCNPISGHATLYWYQQILGQGPKLLIQFQNNGVVDDSQLPKDRFSAERLKGVDSTLKIQPAKLEDSAVYLCASSLGSSGSLHNEQFFGPGTRLTVL.

The CDR3 is CAWNRDSGNTIYF. Here the CDR3 DNA reads TGTGCCTGGAACAGGGACTCTGGAAACACCATATATTTT. V usage is TRBV30 and J usage is TRBJ1-3; D is possibly TRBD1 (6 bases). Germline V gene lookup returns CDR1 GTSNPN and CDR2 SVGIG (reference sequence). Trimming took 4 bases from V and 0 from J, leaving 7 bases between them. CDR3 length: 13 amino acids.

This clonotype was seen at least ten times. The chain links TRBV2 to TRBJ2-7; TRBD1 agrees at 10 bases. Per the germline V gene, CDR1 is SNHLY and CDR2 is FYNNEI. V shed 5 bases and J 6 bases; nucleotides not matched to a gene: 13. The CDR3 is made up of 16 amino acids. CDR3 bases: TGTGCCAGCAGTATCCCCGGGACAGGGGCCAGTTTCGAGCAGTACTTC. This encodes CASSIPGTGASFEQYF.